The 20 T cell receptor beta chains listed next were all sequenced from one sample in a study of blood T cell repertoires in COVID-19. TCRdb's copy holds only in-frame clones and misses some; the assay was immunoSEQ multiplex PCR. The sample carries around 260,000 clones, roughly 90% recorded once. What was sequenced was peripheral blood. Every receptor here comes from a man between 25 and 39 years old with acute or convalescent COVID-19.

This chain's CDR3 is CASSNSGSWSYEQYF. In DNA form, the CDR3 reads TGTGCCAGCAGCAACAGCGGGAGCTGGTCCTACGAGCAGTACTTC. The gene calls are TRBV28 and TRBJ2-7, with 8 bases aligning to TRBD2. The CDR3 totals 15 residues. CDR1 is MDHEN, CDR2 SYDVKM, per germline. The V gene end was trimmed by 6 bases and the J gene end by 1 base; junction bases not matched to a gene: 8.

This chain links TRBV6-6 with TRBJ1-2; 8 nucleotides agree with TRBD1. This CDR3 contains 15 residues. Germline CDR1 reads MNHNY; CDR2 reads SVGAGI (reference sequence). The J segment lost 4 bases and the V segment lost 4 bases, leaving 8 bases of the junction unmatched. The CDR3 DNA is TGTGCCAGCAGTTCTCTCGAAGGGACAGGCTATGGCTACACCTTC. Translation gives CASSSLEGTGYGYTF.

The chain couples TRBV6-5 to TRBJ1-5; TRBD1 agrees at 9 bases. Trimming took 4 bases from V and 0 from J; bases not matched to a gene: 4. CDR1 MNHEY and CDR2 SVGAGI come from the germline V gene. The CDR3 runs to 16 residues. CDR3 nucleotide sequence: TGTGCCAGCAGTTCCACAGGGGGCAGTAGCAATCAGCCCCAGCATTTT. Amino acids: CASSSTGGSSNQPQHF.

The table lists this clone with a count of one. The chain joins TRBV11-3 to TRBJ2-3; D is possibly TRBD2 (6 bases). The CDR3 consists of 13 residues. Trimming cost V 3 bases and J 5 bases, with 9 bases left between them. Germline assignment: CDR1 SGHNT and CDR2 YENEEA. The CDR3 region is CASSFRGRDTQYF. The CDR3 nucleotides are TGTGCCAGCAGCTTCCGGGGGAGAGATACGCAGTATTTT.

The CDR3 region is CASSYRVTGELFF. The CDR3 nucleotides read TGTGCCAGCTCATACAGGGTCACCGGGGAGCTGTTTTTT. This chain joins TRBV18 and TRBJ2-2; possibly TRBD1 for D (6 bases). CDR1 KGHSH and CDR2 LQKENI come from the germline V gene. There are 13 residues in the CDR3. V was shortened by 5 bases and J by 4 bases, with 8 bases between the two germline ends.

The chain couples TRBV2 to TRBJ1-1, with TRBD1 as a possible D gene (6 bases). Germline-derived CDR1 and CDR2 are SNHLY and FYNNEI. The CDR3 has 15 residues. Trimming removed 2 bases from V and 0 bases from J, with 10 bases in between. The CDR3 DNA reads TGTGCCAGCAGTGAACAGGGGTACATGAACACTGAAGCTTTCTTT. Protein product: CASSEQGYMNTEAFF.

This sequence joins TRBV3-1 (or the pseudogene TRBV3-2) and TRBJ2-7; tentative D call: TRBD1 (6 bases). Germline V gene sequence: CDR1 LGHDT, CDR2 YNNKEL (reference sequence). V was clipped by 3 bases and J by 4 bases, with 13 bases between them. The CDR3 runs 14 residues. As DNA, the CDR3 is TGTGCCAGCAGCCACACAGGGAAGTCTTACGAGCAGTACTTC. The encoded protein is CASSHTGKSYEQYF.

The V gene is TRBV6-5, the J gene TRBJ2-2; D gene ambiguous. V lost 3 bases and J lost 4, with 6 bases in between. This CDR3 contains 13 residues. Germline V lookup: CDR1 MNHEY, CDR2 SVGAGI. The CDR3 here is CASSYQVTGELFF. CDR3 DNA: TGTGCCAGCAGTTATCAGGTCACCGGGGAGCTGTTTTTT.

Here the CDR3 DNA reads TGCAGCGTTGTGTCAAACACCGGGGAGCTGTTTTTT. It codes for CSVVSNTGELFF. The genes are TRBV29-1 and TRBJ2-2; D ambiguous. Deletions cut 4 bases from V and 2 bases from J, with 5 bases between. From germline, CDR1 is SQVTM and CDR2 ANQGSEA. This CDR3 has 12 residues.

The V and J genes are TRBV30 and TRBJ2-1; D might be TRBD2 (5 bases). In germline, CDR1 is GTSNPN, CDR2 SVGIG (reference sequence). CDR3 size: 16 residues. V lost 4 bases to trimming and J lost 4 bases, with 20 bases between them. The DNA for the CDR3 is TGTGCCTGGACGAGAGGAACTAACACGGGGTACAATGAGCAGTTCTTC. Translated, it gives CAWTRGTNTGYNEQFF.

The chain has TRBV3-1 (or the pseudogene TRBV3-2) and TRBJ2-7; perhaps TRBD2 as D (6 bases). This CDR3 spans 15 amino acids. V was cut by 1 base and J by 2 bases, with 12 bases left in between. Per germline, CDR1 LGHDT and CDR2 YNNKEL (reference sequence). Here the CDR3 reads CASSQGPSETYEQYF. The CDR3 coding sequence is TGTGCCAGCAGCCAAGGGCCTAGCGAAACCTACGAGCAGTACTTC.

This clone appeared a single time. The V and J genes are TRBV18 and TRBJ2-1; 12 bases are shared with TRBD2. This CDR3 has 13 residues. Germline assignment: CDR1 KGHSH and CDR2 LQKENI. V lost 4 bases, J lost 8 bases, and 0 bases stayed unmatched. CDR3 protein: CASSRLAGDEQFF. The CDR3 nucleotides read TGTGCCAGCTCACGACTAGCGGGAGATGAGCAGTTCTTC.

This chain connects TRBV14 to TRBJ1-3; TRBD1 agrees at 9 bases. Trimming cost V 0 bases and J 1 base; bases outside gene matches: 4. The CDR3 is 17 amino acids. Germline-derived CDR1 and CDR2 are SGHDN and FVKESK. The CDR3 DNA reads TGTGCCAGCAGCCAAGATCTTGGGACAGGGTCTGGAAACACCATATATTTT. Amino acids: CASSQDLGTGSGNTIYF.

CDR3 in DNA: TGTGCCAGCAGCCCGGACCCCGGAGGTACTGGCTACACCTTC. It is translated as CASSPDPGGTGYTF. The V call is TRBV3-1 (or the pseudogene TRBV3-2), the J call TRBJ1-2; D is unresolved. The germline CDR1 and CDR2 sequences are LGHDT and YNNKEL (reference sequence). Trimming stripped 4 bases from V and 7 bases from J, with 16 bases between. CDR3 length: 14 amino acids.

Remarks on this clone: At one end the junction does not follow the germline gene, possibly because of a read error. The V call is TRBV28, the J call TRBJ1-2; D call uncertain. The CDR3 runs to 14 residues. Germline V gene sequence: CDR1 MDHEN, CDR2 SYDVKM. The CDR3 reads CASSRIDGYYGHTF. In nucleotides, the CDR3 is TGTGCCAGCAGTAGAATCGACGGATACTATGGCCACACCTTC.

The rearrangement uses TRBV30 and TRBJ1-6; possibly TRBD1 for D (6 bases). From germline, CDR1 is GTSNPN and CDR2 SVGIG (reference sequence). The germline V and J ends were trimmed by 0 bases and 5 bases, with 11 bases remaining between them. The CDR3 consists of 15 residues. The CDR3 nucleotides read TGTGCCTGGAGTGTACTGGGGGCAGATAATTCACCCCTCCACTTT. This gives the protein CAWSVLGADNSPLHF. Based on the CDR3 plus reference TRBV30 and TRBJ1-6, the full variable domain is SQTIHQWPATLVQPVGSPLSLECTVEGTSNPNLYWYRQAAGRGLQLLFYSVGIGQISSEVPQNLSASRPQDRQFILSSKKLLLSDSGFYLCAWSVLGADNSPLHFGNGTRLTVT.

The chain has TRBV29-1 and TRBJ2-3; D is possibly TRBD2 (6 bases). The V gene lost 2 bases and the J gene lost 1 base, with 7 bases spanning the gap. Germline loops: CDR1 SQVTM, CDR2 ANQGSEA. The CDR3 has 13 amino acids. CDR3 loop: CSVEPGGTDTQYF. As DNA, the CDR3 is TGCAGCGTTGAACCGGGGGGCACAGATACGCAGTATTTT.

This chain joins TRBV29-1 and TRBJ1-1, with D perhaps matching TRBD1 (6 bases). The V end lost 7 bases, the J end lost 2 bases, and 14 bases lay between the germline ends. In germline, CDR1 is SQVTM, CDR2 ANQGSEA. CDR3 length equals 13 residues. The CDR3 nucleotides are TGCAGCGCGGGGGGGGCACTAAACACTGAAGCTTTCTTT. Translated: CSAGGALNTEAFF.

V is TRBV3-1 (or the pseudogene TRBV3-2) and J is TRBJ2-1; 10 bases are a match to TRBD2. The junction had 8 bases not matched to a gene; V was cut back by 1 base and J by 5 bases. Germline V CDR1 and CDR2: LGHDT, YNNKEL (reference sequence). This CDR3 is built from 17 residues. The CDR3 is CASSQAASGGAHNEQFF. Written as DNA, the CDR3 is TGTGCCAGCAGCCAAGCGGCTAGCGGGGGAGCTCACAATGAGCAGTTCTTC.

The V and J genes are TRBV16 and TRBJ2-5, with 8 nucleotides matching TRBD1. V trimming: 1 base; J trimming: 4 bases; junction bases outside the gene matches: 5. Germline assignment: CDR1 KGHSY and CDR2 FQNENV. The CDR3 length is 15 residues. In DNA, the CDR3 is TGTGCCAGCAGCCAATGGTCAGGGGGCAGAGAGACCCAGTACTTC. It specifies CASSQWSGGRETQYF.